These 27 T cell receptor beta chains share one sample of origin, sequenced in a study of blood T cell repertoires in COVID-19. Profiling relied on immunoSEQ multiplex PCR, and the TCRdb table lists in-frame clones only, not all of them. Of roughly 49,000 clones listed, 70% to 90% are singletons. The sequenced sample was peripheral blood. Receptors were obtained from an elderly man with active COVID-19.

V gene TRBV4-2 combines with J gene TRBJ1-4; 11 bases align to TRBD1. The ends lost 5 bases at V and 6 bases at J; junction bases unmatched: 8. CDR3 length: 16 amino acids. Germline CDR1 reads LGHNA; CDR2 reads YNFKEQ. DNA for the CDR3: TGTGCCAGCAGCAACCGGGACAGGGGGTCGTATGAAAAACTGTTTTTT. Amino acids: CASSNRDRGSYEKLFF.

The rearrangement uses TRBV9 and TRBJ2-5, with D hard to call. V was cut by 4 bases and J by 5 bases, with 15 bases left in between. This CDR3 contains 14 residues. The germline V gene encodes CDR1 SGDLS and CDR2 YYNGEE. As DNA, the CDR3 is TGTGCCAGCAGCACTTCAGGTCGCCCTGAGACCCAGTACTTC. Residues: CASSTSGRPETQYF.

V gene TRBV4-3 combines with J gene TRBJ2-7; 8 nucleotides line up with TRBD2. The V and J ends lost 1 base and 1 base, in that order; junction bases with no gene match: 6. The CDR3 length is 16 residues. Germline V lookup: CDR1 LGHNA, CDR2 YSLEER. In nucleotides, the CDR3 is TGCGCCAGCAGCCAAGCCTATAGCGGGAATTCCTACGAGCAGTACTTC. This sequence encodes CASSQAYSGNSYEQYF.

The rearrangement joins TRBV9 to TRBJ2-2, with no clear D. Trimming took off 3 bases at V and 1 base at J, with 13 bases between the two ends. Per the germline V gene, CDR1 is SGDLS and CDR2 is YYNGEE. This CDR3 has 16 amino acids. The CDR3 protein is CASSATVGRNTGELFF. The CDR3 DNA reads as TGTGCCAGCAGCGCCACAGTTGGTCGGAACACCGGGGAGCTGTTTTTT.

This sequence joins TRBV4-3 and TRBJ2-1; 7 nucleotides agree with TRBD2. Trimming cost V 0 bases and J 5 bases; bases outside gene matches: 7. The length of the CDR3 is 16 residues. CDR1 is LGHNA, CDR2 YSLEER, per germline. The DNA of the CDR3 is TGCGCCAGCAGCCAAGATAAGGCTAGCGGAGACAATGAGCAGTTCTTC. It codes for CASSQDKASGDNEQFF.

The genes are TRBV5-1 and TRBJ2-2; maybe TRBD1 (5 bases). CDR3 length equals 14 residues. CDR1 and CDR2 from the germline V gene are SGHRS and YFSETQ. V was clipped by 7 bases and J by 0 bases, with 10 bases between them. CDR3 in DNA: TGCGCCAGCCTTCCAGGGACGAACACCGGGGAGCTGTTTTTT. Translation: CASLPGTNTGELFF.

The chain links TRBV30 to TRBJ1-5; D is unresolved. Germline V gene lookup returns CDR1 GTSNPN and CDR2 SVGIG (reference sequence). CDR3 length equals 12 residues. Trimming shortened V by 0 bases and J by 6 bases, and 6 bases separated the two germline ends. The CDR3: CAWSVPGQPQHF. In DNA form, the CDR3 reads TGTGCCTGGAGTGTACCGGGTCAGCCCCAGCATTTT.

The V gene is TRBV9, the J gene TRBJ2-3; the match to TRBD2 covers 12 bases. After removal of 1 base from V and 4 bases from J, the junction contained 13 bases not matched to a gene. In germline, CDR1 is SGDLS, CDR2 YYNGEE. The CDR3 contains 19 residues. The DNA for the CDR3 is TGTGCCAGCAGCGTACATGCTAGCGGGAGGGCCCTCCCCCCAGATACGCAGTATTTT. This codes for CASSVHASGRALPPDTQYF.

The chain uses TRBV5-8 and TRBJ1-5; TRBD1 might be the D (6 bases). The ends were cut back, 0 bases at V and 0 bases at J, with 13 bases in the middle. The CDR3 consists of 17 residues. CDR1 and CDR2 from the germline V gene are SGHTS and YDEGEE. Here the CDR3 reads CASSLVQGTYSNQPQHF. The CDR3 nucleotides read TGTGCCAGCAGCTTGGTGCAGGGGACGTATAGCAATCAGCCCCAGCATTTT.

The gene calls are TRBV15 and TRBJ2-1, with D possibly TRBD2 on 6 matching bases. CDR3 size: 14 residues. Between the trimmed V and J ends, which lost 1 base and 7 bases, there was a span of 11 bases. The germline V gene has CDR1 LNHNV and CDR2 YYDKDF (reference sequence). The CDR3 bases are TGTGCCACCAGCAGAGTGGGACTTCCTAATGAGCAGTTCTTC. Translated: CATSRVGLPNEQFF.

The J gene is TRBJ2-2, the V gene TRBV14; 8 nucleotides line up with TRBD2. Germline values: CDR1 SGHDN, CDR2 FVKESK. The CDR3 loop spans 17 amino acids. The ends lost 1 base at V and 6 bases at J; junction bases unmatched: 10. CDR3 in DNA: TGTGCCAGCAGCCAAGGTTCGGGGGGGCTCCGGGCCGGGGAGCTGTTTTTT. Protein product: CASSQGSGGLRAGELFF.

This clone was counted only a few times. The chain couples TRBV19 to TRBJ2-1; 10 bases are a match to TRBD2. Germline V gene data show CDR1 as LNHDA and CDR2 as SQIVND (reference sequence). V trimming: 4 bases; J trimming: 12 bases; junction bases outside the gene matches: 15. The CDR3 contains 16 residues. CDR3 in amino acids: CASSTPSSGSSTVQFF. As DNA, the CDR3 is TGTGCCAGTAGTACCCCTTCTAGCGGGAGTTCTACAGTGCAGTTCTTC.

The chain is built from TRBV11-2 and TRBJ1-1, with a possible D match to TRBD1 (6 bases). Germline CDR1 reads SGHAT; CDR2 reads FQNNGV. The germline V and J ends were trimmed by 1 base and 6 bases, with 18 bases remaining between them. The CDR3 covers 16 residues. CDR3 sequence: CASSLVGAQGAAEAFF. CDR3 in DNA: TGTGCCAGCAGCTTAGTGGGGGCCCAGGGAGCGGCTGAAGCTTTCTTT.

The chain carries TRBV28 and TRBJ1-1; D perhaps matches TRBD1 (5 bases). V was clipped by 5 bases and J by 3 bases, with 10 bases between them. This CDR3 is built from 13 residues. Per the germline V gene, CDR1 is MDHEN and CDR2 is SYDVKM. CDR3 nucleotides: TGTGCCAGCAGTAGAGACAGATACACTGAAGCTTTCTTT. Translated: CASSRDRYTEAFF. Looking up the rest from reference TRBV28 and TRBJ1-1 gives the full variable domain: DVKVTQSSRYLVKRTGEKVFLECVQDMDHENMFWYRQDPGLGLRLIYFSYDVKMKEKGDIPEGYSVSREKKERFSLILESASTNQTSMYLCASSRDRYTEAFFGQGTRLTVV.

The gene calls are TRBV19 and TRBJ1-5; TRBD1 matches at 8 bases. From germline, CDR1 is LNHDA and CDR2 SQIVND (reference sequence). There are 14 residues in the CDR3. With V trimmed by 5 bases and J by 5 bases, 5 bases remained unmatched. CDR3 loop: CASSLWTGYQPQHF. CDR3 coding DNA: TGTGCCAGTAGTCTTTGGACAGGGTATCAGCCCCAGCATTTT.

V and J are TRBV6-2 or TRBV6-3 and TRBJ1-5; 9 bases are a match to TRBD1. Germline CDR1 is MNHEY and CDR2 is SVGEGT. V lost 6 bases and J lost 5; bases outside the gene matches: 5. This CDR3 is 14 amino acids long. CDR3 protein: CASSPTGGDQPQHF. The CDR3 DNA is TGTGCCAGCAGCCCCACAGGGGGCGATCAGCCCCAGCATTTT.

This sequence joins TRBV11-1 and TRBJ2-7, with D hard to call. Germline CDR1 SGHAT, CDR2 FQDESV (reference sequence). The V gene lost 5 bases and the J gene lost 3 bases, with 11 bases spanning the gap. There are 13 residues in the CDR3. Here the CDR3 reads CASSTGFNYEQYF. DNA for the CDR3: TGTGCCAGCAGCACGGGTTTCAACTACGAGCAGTACTTC. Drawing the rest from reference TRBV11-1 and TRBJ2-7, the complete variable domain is EAEVAQSPRYKITEKSQAVAFWCDPISGHATLYWYRQILGQGPELLVQFQDESVVDDSQLPKDRFSAERLKGVDSTLKIQPAELGDSAMYLCASSTGFNYEQYFGPGTRLTVT.

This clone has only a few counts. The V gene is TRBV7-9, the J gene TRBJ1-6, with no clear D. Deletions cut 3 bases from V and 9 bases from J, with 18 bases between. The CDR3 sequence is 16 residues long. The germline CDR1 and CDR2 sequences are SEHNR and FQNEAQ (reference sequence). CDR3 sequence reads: CASSLAGNIGISPLHF. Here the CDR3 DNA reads TGTGCCAGCAGCTTGGCAGGCAATATCGGGATTTCACCCCTCCACTTT.

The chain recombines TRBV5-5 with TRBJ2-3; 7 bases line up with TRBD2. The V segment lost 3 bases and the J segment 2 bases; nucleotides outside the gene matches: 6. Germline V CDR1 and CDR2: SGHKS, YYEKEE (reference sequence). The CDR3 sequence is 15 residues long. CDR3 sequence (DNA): TGTGCCAGCAGCTGGGAGGGAAGGGTCACAGATACGCAGTATTTT. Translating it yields CASSWEGRVTDTQYF.

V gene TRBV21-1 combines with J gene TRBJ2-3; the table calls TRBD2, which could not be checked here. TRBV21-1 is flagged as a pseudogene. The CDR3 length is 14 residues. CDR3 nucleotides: TGTGCCAGCAGCAATGAGGGCCGCACAGATACGCAGTATTTT. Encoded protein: CASSNEGRTDTQYF.

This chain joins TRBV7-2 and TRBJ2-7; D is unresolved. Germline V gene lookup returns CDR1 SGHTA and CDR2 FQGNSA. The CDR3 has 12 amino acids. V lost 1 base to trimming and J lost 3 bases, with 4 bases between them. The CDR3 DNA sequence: TGTGCCAGCAGCTTAGACATCTACGAGCAGTACTTC. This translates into CASSLDIYEQYF.

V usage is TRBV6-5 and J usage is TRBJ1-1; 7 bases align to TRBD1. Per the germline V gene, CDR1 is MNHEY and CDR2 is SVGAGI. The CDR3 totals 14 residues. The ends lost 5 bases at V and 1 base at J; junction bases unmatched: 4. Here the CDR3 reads CASSRTGANTEAFF. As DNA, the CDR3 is TGTGCCAGCAGTCGTACAGGGGCGAACACTGAAGCTTTCTTT.

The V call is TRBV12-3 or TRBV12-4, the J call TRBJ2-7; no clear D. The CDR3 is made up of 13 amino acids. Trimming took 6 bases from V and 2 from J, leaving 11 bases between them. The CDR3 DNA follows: TGTGCCAGCAGCGCTGTTAACACCTACGAGCAGTACTTC. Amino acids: CASSAVNTYEQYF.

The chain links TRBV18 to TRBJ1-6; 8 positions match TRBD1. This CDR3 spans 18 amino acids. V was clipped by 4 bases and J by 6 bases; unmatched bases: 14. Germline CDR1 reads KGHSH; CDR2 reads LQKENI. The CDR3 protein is CASSQNNNRRGLNSPLHF. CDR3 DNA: TGTGCCAGCTCACAGAACAACAATCGCAGGGGGCTTAATTCACCCCTCCACTTT.

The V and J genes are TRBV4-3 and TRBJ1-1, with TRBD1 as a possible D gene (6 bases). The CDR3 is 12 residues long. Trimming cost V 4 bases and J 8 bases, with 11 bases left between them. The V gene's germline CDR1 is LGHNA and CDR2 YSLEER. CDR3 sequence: CASSLEGEEAFF. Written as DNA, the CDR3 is TGCGCCAGCAGCCTCGAGGGGGAAGAAGCTTTCTTT.

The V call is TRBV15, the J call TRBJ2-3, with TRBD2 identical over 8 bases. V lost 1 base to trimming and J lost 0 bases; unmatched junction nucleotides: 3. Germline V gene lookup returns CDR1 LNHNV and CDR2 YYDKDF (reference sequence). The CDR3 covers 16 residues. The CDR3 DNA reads TGTGCCACCAGCAGAGGGACTAGCTCTAGCACAGATACGCAGTATTTT. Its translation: CATSRGTSSSTDTQYF.

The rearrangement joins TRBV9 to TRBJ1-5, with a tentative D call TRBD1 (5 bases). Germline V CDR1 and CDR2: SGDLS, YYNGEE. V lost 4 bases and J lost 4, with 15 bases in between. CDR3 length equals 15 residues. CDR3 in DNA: TGTGCCAGCAGCCCTGGGGGGTCCCAGAATCAGCCCCAGCATTTT. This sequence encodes CASSPGGSQNQPQHF.